The source of this T cell receptor (beta chain) is a study of cytomegalovirus exposure and HLA in healthy donors. Looking at the study overall: Drawn from HLA-typed donors, 80 million to 100 million unique TCRs were held in an early data release.

The germline CDR1 and CDR2 sequences are SEHNR and FQNEAQ (reference sequence). The CDR3 spans 17 residues. Deletions cut 1 base from V and 1 base from J, with 14 bases between. A note on this clone: The antigen is unknown.

This PCR relied on a set of 60 Vbeta primers and 13 Jbeta primers. Using immunoSEQ multiplex PCR, the repertoire was profiled, and TCRdb retains in-frame clones only, with some absent. Of roughly 150,000 clones in the sample, 75% to 80% are singletons; the top ten hold 5% to 8%. The study's findings and limits: Presence/absence analysis assumed near-uniform sequencing depth across donors. Among CMV-associated TCR beta chains, most appeared HLA-restricted in a later analysis.

Sequencing input: PBMCs. The sequence was obtained from a woman between 35 and 50 years old in good health and CMV-seropositive. This rearrangement joins TRBV7-9 to TRBJ2-1; possible D gene TRBD2, 6 bases. CDR3 region: CASSLVAGSGSYNEQFF. CDR3 bases: TGTGCCAGCAGCTTAGTTGCCGGGAGTGGATCCTACAATGAGCAGTTCTTC.